By share, the clone carrying this T cell receptor (delta chain) counts as medium-sized. Other DNA sequences in this sample translate to the same CDR3. TCRdb re-called the reads using CATT. Of about 4,100 delta-chain clones in the sample, approximately 0.6% were seen once. The germline CDR1 and CDR2 sequences are GEAIGNYY and EKD. This CDR3 is built from 21 residues. J gave up 0 bases and V 0 bases, and 12 bases lay outside the gene matches. The data derive from a study of gamma-delta chains in newborns, infants, children. Across the study: Polyclonal expansion of innate γδ T cells after birth follows microbial exposure.

This sequence was found in a child who was a newborn, infant or young child, either healthy, febrile or measles-vaccinated (not recorded which). The chain couples TRDV2 to TRDJ3; TRDD3 agrees at 8 bases. Sequencing was done on a sample of blood. The CDR3 spells CACDTMFMGDPSSWDTRQMFF. In DNA, the CDR3 is TGTGCCTGTGACACCATGTTTATGGGGGATCCCAGCTCCTGGGACACCCGACAGATGTTTTTC.